The entry below describes one T cell receptor (beta chain). The data are from a study of blood T cell repertoires in COVID-19. This table comes from immunoSEQ multiplex PCR, and its TCRdb copy is limited to in-frame clones, with some not included. The table records 200,000 to 250,000 clones, 86% of them present only once. The CDR3 runs to 16 residues. Germline CDR1 SGHKS, CDR2 YYEKEE (reference sequence). Trimming at V came to 1 base and at J to 1 base, leaving 5 bases not matched to a gene. The sequence came from a woman aged 50 to 60 with acute or convalescent COVID-19. Sequencing was carried out using peripheral blood. The chain links TRBV5-5 to TRBJ2-5, with 9 bases aligning to TRBD2. CDR3 sequence (DNA): TGTGCCAGCAGCTTGTTAAGCGGGGGGCTCCAAGAGACCCAGTACTTC. Its translation is CASSLLSGGLQETQYF.